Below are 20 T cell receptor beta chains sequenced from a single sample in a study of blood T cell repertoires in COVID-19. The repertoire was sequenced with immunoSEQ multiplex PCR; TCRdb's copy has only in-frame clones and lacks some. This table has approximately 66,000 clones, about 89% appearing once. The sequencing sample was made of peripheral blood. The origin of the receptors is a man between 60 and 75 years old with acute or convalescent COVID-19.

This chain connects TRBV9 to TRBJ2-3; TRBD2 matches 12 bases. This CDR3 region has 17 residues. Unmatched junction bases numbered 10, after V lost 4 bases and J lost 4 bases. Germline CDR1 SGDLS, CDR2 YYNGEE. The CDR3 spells CASSPYSSGGVADTQYF. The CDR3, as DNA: TGTGCCAGCAGCCCTTACTCTAGCGGGGGGGTTGCAGATACGCAGTATTTT.

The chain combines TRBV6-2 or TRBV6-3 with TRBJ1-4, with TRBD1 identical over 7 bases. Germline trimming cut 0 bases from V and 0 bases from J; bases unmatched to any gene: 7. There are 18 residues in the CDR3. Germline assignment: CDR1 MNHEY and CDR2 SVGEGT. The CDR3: CASSYSRTGQTTNEKLFF. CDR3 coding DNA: TGTGCCAGCAGTTACTCGAGGACAGGACAAACAACTAATGAAAAACTGTTTTTT.

The CDR3 nucleotides are TGTGCCACCAGCAGATTCCCGACACCTGAAAAACTGTTTTTT. Translation: CATSRFPTPEKLFF. The J gene is TRBJ1-4, the V gene TRBV15; D is ambiguous. Germline CDR1 reads LNHNV; CDR2 reads YYDKDF (reference sequence). V was trimmed by 2 bases and J by 7 bases, leaving 11 bases between them. CDR3 length: 14 amino acids. Filled out from reference TRBV15 and TRBJ1-4, the complete variable domain reads DAMVIQNPRYQVTQFGKPVTLSCSQTLNHNVMYWYQQKSSQAPKLLFHYYDKDFNNEADTPDNFQSRRPNTSFCFLDIRSPGLGDTAMYLCATSRFPTPEKLFFGSGTQLSVL.

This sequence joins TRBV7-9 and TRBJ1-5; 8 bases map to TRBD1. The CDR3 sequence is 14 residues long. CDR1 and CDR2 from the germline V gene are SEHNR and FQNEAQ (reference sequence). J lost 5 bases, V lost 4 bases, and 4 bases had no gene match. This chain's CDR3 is CASSSGQGDQPQHF. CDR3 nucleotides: TGTGCCAGCAGCTCCGGACAGGGAGATCAGCCCCAGCATTTT.

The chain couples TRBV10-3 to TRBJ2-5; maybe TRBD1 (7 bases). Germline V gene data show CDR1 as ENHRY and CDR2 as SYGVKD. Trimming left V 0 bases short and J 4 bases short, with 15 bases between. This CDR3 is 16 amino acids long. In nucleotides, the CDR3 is TGTGCCATCAGTGAGTCTGGAGGGGGCCTCGGAGAGACCCAGTACTTC. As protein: CAISESGGGLGETQYF.

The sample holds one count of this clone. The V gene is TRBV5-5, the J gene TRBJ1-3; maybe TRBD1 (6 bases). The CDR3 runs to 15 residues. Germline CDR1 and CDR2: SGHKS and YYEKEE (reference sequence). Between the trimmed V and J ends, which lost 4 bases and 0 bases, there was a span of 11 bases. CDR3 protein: CASSMDRNSGNTIYF. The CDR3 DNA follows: TGTGCCAGCAGCATGGACAGAAACTCTGGAAACACCATATATTTT.

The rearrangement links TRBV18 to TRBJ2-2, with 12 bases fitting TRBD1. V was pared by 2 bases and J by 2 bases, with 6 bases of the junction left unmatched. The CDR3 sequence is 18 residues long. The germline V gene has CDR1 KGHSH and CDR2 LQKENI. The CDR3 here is CASSPNLGQGANTGELFF. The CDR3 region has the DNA TGTGCCAGCTCACCAAACCTGGGACAGGGGGCCAACACCGGGGAGCTGTTTTTT.

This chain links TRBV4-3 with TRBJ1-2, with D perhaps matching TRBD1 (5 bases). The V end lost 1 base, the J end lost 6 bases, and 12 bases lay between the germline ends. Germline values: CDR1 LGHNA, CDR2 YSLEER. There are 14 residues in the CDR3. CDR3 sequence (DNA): TGCGCCAGCAGCCAAGGACAGTACGCCCATGGCTACACCTTC. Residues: CASSQGQYAHGYTF.

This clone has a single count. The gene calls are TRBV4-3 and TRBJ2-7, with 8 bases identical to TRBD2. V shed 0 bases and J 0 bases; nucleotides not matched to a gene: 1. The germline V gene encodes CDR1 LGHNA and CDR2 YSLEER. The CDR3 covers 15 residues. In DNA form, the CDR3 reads TGCGCCAGCAGCCAAGAAACTAGCGGCTCCTACGAGCAGTACTTC. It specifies CASSQETSGSYEQYF.

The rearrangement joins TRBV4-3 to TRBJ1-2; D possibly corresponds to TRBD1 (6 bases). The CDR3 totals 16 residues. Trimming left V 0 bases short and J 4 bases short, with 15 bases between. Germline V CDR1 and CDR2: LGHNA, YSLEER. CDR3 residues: CASSQEGGGLSYGYTF. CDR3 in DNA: TGCGCCAGCAGCCAAGAGGGAGGGGGGCTAAGCTATGGCTACACCTTC.

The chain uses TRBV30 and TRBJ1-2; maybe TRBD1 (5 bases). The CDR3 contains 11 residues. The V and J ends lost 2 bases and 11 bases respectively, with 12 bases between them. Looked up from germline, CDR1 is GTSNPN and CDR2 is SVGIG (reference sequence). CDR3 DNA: TGTGCCTGGAGTCGGAGGGGCGGTTACACCTTC. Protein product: CAWSRRGGYTF.

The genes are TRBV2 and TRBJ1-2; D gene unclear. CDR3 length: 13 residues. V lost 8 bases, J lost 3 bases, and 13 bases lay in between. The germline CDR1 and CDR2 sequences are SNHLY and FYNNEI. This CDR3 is CASYTDADYGYTF. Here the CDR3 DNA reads TGTGCCAGCTACACGGATGCGGACTATGGCTACACCTTC.

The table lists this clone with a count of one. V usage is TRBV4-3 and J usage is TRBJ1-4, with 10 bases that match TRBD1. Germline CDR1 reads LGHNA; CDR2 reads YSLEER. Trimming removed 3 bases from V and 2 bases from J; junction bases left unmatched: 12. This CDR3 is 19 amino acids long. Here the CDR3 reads CASSHFPGTGEVTNEKLFF. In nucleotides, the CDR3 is TGCGCCAGCAGCCATTTTCCCGGGACAGGGGAAGTCACTAATGAAAAACTGTTTTTT.

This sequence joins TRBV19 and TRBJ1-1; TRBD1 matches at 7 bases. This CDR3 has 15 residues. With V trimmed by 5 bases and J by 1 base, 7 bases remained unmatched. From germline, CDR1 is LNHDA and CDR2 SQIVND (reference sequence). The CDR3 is CASSFGTAKNTEAFF. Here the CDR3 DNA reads TGTGCCAGTAGTTTCGGGACAGCTAAGAACACTGAAGCTTTCTTT.

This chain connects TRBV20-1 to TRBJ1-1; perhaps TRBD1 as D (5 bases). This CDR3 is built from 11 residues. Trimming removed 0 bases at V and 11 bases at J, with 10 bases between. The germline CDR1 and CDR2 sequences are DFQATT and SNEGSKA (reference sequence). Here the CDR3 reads CSARDDSKAFF. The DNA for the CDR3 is TGCAGTGCTAGAGACGACAGTAAGGCTTTCTTT.

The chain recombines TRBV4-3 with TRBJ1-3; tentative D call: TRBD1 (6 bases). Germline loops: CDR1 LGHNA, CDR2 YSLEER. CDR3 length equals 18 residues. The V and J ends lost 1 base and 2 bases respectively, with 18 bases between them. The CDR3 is CASSQGTRGASPGNTIYF. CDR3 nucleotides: TGCGCCAGCAGCCAAGGCACCAGGGGAGCCTCCCCTGGAAACACCATATATTTT.

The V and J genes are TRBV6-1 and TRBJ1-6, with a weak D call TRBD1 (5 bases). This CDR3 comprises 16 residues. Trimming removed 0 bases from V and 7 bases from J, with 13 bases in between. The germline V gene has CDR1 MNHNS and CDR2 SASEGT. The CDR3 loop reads CASSEAPRGYNSPLHF. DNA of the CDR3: TGTGCCAGCAGTGAAGCGCCTAGGGGTTACAATTCACCCCTCCACTTT.

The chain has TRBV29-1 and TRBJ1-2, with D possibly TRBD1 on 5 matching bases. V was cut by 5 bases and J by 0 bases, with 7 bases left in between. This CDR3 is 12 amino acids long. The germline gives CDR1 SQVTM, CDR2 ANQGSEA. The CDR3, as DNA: TGCAGCGTTAGGACACCTAACTATGGCTACACCTTC. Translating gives CSVRTPNYGYTF.

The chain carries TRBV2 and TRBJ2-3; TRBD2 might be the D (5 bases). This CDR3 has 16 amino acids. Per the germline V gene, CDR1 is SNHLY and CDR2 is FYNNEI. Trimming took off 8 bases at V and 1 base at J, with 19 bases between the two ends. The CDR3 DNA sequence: TGTGCCAGCGGACTGCAAGTAGGGTTGGGCACAGATACGCAGTATTTT. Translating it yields CASGLQVGLGTDTQYF.

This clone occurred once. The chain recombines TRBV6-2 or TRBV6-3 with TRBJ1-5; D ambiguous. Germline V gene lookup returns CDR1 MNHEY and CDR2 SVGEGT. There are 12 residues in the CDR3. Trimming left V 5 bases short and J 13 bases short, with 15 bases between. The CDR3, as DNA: TGTGCCAGCAGTAAGCTAGCTATCTTTCAGCATTTT. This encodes CASSKLAIFQHF.